This T cell receptor (beta chain) was identified during a study of cytomegalovirus exposure and HLA in healthy donors. PCR used 60 Vbeta primers and 13 Jbeta primers. TCRdb's table, derived via immunoSEQ multiplex PCR, lists solely in-frame clones and lacks some. The sample lists some 160,000 clones; 70% to 80% were seen once. Trimming removed 5 bases from V and 6 bases from J; junction bases left unmatched: 6. Germline V lookup: CDR1 KGHSH, CDR2 LQKENI. This CDR3 contains 14 residues. The V and J genes are TRBV18 and TRBJ1-2; TRBD1 aligns across 10 bases. This receptor was obtained from a man aged 50 to 59 in good health and CMV-seropositive. The source material was PBMCs. The CDR3 reads CASSLTGTGDGYTF. CDR3 DNA sequence: TGTGCCAGCTCATTAACCGGGACAGGGGATGGCTACACCTTC.